The 22 T cell receptor beta chains reported below all come from one sample, sequenced in a study of vaccination and CD4 T cells after COVID-19. The antigens these receptors bind are not known. The Oncomine TCR Beta short-read assay sequenced DNA from cultured CD4+ T cells. TCRdb ran MiXCR on the PCR reads and lists one entry per CDR3 protein. Of roughly 11,000 distinct CDR3 sequences listed, roughly half are singletons. This sample's treatment: approximately nine-day PBMC culture with coronavirus spike peptide pools or control peptides (ViraFEST assay). Source material: CD4+ T cells from blood, cultured in vitro. Receptors were obtained from a human donor who had recovered from COVID-19.

V is TRBV10-2 and J is TRBJ1-2; 7 positions match TRBD1. The V gene's germline CDR1 is WSHSY and CDR2 SAAADI. The CDR3 length is 16 residues. Trimming removed 6 bases from V and 0 bases from J; junction bases left unmatched: 10. The CDR3, as DNA: TGCGCCAGCAGCGACGGGACAGAGAGACCTAACTATGGCTACACCTTC. Translation: CASSDGTERPNYGYTF.

The V and J genes are TRBV12-3 or TRBV12-4 and TRBJ2-3; D is unresolved. The CDR3 sequence is 13 residues long. The V end lost 7 bases, the J end lost 2 bases, and 10 bases lay between the germline ends. The DNA of the CDR3 is TGTGCCAGCAATTGGGCAGTCACAGATACGCAGTATTTT. Translated, it gives CASNWAVTDTQYF.

The table lists this clonotype with a few counts. This rearrangement joins TRBV7-2 to TRBJ1-2; TRBD1 matches at 12 bases. CDR1 and CDR2 (germline): SGHTA, FQGNSA. The length of the CDR3 is 19 residues. The V gene end was trimmed by 0 bases and the J gene end by 2 bases; junction bases not matched to a gene: 10. CDR3 sequence reads: CASSLAVGTGGAGNYGYTF. The CDR3 coding sequence is TGTGCCAGCAGCTTAGCGGTGGGGACAGGGGGCGCAGGGAACTATGGCTACACCTTC.

The rearrangement links TRBV20-1 to TRBJ2-1, with TRBD2 matching over 7 bases. The CDR3 loop spans 15 amino acids. With 3 bases clipped from V and 1 base from J, the junction kept 6 bases outside the gene matches. Germline V lookup: CDR1 DFQATT, CDR2 SNEGSKA (reference sequence). The chain's CDR3 is CSASPRGESYNEQFF. CDR3 sequence (DNA): TGCAGTGCTAGCCCCCGGGGGGAGTCCTACAATGAGCAGTTCTTC.

This CDR3 reads CASSLRGYNQPQHF. CDR3 sequence (DNA): TGTGCCAGCAGCTTAAGAGGGTACAATCAGCCCCAGCATTTT. The chain joins TRBV11-2 to TRBJ1-5; D is unclear. V shed 2 bases and J shed 3 bases, with 8 bases lying between them. The V gene's germline CDR1 is SGHAT and CDR2 FQNNGV. CDR3 length: 14 residues.

The DNA for the CDR3 is TGTGCCTGGACCAGCGCGGGGCACATCTATGGCTACACCTTC. This gives the protein CAWTSAGHIYGYTF. The genes are TRBV30 and TRBJ1-2, with D maybe TRBD1 (5 bases). The CDR3 has 14 residues. CDR1 is GTSNPN, CDR2 SVGIG, per germline (reference sequence). The V end was cut by 4 bases, the J end by 4 bases, with 16 bases between.

Written as DNA, the CDR3 is TGTGCCAGCAGCGTAGGGGGGAGAGGCCAGCCCCAGCATTTT. It yields the protein CASSVGGRGQPQHF. The chain uses TRBV9 and TRBJ1-5; TRBD1 is a possible D gene (5 bases). Germline V gives CDR1 SGDLS, CDR2 YYNGEE. The CDR3 runs to 14 residues. Trimming removed 0 bases at V and 7 bases at J, with 11 bases between.

The CDR3 region is CASSLAGRESNQPQHF. In nucleotides, the CDR3 is TGCGCCAGCAGCTTGGCCGGGCGGGAGAGCAATCAGCCCCAGCATTTT. The chain combines TRBV5-1 with TRBJ1-5; no clear D gene. The length of the CDR3 is 16 residues. Trimming removed 0 bases from V and 1 base from J, with 11 bases in between. Germline V gene data show CDR1 as SGHRS and CDR2 as YFSETQ.

This clonotype was observed a handful of times. The junction and the germline gene differ at one end; a read error may be behind it. The chain employs TRBV20-1 and TRBJ1-5; 9 nucleotides align to TRBD1. This CDR3 has 15 amino acids. Germline CDR1 is DFQATT and CDR2 is SNEGSKA (reference sequence). For the CDR3, the DNA is TGCAGTGCTAGAGTTCCCACAGGGGGCAATAAGCCCCAGCATTTT. Translated, it gives CSARVPTGGNKPQHF.

This clonotype was detected only a few times. This chain uses TRBV15 with TRBJ1-2; D unresolved. The CDR3 has 16 amino acids. Germline-derived CDR1 and CDR2 are LNHNV and YYDKDF (reference sequence). The ends were cut back, 1 base at V and 0 bases at J, with 12 bases in the middle. In nucleotides, the CDR3 is TGTGCCACCAGCAGAGGAGGAACGGGCACTAACTATGGCTACACCTTC. Translation gives CATSRGGTGTNYGYTF.

This rearrangement joins TRBV18 to TRBJ2-5; 13 bases are a match to TRBD2. After removal of 5 bases from V and 2 bases from J, the junction contained 11 bases not matched to a gene. The CDR3 spans 18 residues. Germline V gives CDR1 KGHSH, CDR2 LQKENI. The CDR3 sequence: CASSSQTSGGPLQETQYF. The CDR3 DNA reads TGTGCCAGCTCATCACAGACTAGCGGGGGGCCGTTACAAGAGACCCAGTACTTC.

The chain has TRBV27 and TRBJ2-3; 8 bases are a match to TRBD1. V was pared by 7 bases and J by 0 bases, with 12 bases of the junction left unmatched. The CDR3 has 17 amino acids. CDR1 and CDR2 (germline): MNHEY, SMNVEV (reference sequence). The CDR3 region has the DNA TGTGCCAGCACCCCGCGCCCCAGGGGGCGTAGCACAGATACGCAGTATTTT. Protein: CASTPRPRGRSTDTQYF.

This chain joins TRBV19 and TRBJ1-5, with a tentative D call TRBD1 (5 bases). Germline lookup yields CDR1 LNHDA and CDR2 SQIVND (reference sequence). Trimming left V 3 bases short and J 2 bases short, with 11 bases between. This CDR3 is built from 15 residues. The CDR3 loop reads CASSITGVGNQPQHF. The CDR3 bases are TGTGCCAGTAGTATTACAGGAGTAGGCAATCAGCCCCAGCATTTT.

The V and J genes are TRBV11-2 and TRBJ1-6, with 8 bases aligning to TRBD1. CDR1 and CDR2 (germline): SGHAT, FQNNGV. The ends lost 2 bases at V and 7 bases at J; junction bases unmatched: 7. The CDR3 contains 16 residues. The CDR3 DNA reads as TGTGCCAGCAGCTTACTAGGACAGGGAAAGAATTCACCCCTCCACTTT. Amino acid sequence: CASSLLGQGKNSPLHF. Together with reference TRBV11-2 and TRBJ1-6, the CDR3 gives the full variable domain: EAGVAQSPRYKIIEKRQSVAFWCNPISGHATLYWYQQILGQGPKLLIQFQNNGVVDDSQLPKDRFSAERLKGVDSTLKIQPAKLEDSAVYLCASSLLGQGKNSPLHFGNGTRLTVT.

The genes are TRBV15 and TRBJ1-4, with D possibly being TRBD1 (5 bases). This CDR3 has 14 residues. Germline lookup yields CDR1 LNHNV and CDR2 YYDKDF (reference sequence). The V and J ends lost 1 base and 2 bases respectively, with 5 bases between them. CDR3 DNA: TGTGCCACCAGCAGAGGGGGGACTAATGAAAAACTGTTTTTT. It specifies CATSRGGTNEKLFF.

The chain uses TRBV5-1 and TRBJ1-2; TRBD1 matches at 7 bases. This CDR3 contains 14 residues. Per the germline V gene, CDR1 is SGHRS and CDR2 is YFSETQ. Unmatched junction bases numbered 7, after V lost 5 bases and J lost 3 bases. The CDR3 DNA reads as TGCGCCAGCAGACCCGGGACAGTAGACTATGGCTACACCTTC. This encodes CASRPGTVDYGYTF. Variable domain in full (rest from reference TRBV5-1 and TRBJ1-2): KAGVTQTPRYLIKTRGQQVTLSCSPISGHRSVSWYQQTPGQGLQFLFEYFSETQRNKGNFPGRFSGRQFSNSRSEMNVSTLELGDSALYLCASRPGTVDYGYTFGSGTRLTVV.

The chain combines TRBV11-3 with TRBJ2-3; 8 nucleotides match TRBD1. This CDR3 contains 14 residues. Germline-derived CDR1 and CDR2 are SGHNT and YENEEA. The V gene end was trimmed by 5 bases and the J gene end by 2 bases; junction bases not matched to a gene: 3. CDR3 residues: CASSRQGYTDTQYF. The CDR3 coding sequence is TGTGCCAGCAGCAGACAGGGGTACACAGATACGCAGTATTTT.

This clonotype has just a few counts. One junction end does not reproduce the germline sequence, and a read error may be involved. As DNA, the CDR3 is TGTGCTAGCAGCCCCGGACAGGGAGATACCGGGGAGCTGTTTTTT. Its translation: CASSPGQGDTGELFF. The rearrangement links TRBV7-7 to TRBJ2-2; 8 bases are shared with TRBD1. There are 15 residues in the CDR3. Germline CDR1 SSHAT, CDR2 FNYEAQ (reference sequence).

The chain's CDR3 is CASSLGADNEKLFF. The CDR3 region has the DNA TGTGCCAGCAGCTTAGGGGCAGATAATGAAAAACTGTTTTTT. The genes are TRBV11-3 and TRBJ1-4; D is undetermined. The V gene lost 1 base and the J gene lost 4 bases, with 7 bases spanning the gap. The V gene's germline CDR1 is SGHNT and CDR2 YENEEA. The CDR3 runs to 14 residues.

V usage is TRBV20-1 and J usage is TRBJ1-1, with 7 bases fitting TRBD1. The germline CDR1 and CDR2 sequences are DFQATT and SNEGSKA (reference sequence). The CDR3 is 14 amino acids. The V and J ends lost 5 bases and 2 bases, in that order; junction bases with no gene match: 8. CDR3: CSASHGTANTEAFF. The CDR3, as DNA: TGCAGTGCTTCCCACGGGACAGCCAACACTGAAGCTTTCTTT.

The genes are TRBV6-1 and TRBJ1-4; the D gene is possibly TRBD1 (5 bases). The CDR3 has 13 residues. Germline assignment: CDR1 MNHNS and CDR2 SASEGT. V was pared by 5 bases and J by 11 bases, with 15 bases between. The CDR3, as DNA: TGTGCCAGCAGTATAACCGGGACCCCTAAACTGTTTTTT. This translates into CASSITGTPKLFF.

A single count supports this clonotype. The CDR3 bases are TGTGCCAGCAGCTCCCGAAGGGGGTCATATGGCTACACCTTC. It codes for CASSSRRGSYGYTF. V and J are TRBV12-3 or TRBV12-4 and TRBJ1-2, with D perhaps TRBD1 (6 bases). Trimming shortened V by 6 bases and J by 5 bases, and 16 bases separated the two germline ends. The CDR3 extends over 14 amino acids.